There are a few counts of the clone carrying this TCR beta chain. Its antigen is unidentified. This CDR3 is 14 amino acids long. Unmatched junction bases numbered 12, after V lost 6 bases and J lost 8 bases. Germline values: CDR1 MRHNA, CDR2 SNTAGT. The entry originates in a study of T cell responses to AZD1222 COVID-19 vaccine. Profiling relied on immunoSEQ multiplex PCR, and the TCRdb table lists in-frame clones only, not all of them. The sample includes some 120,000 clones, about 90% seen only once; the top ten take 7.5%. Findings and caveats of the study: All repertoire sampling was performed exclusively after the peak T cell response. Donors in the cohort were predominantly white British and more often female, and clonal diversity was possibly underestimated.

The chain is built from TRBV6-4 and TRBJ1-1; TRBD1 aligns across 7 bases. This specimen was peripheral blood, taken on day 0 of AZD1222 vaccination. This TCR was recovered from an adult in good health. The CDR3 DNA reads as TGTGCCAGCAGCGCTTCCCCGGGACAGTCGGAAGCTTTCTTT. Amino acid sequence: CASSASPGQSEAFF.